These 2 T cell receptor beta chains were sequenced from one sample in a study of blood T cell repertoires in COVID-19 (dated by TCRdb to about 2020). To prepare the library, the immunoSEQ multiplex PCR assay was applied. Imported from immuneACCESS, the table was reduced by TCRdb to in-frame sequences with V and J called. These copies leave out some clones; in studies compared against another copy, an unresolved V gene accounts for under half, and the cause of the remainder is not known. The sample table contains about 280,000 clones; only one count was recorded for roughly 87% of them. The ten largest clones capture approximately 8.5% of the sample. Sample: peripheral blood. These TCRs come from a man aged 18 to 29 with active or convalescent COVID-19.

The chain has TRBV28 and TRBJ2-2; no definite D call. The CDR3 is 14 amino acids. V was cut by 1 base and J by 5 bases, with 8 bases left in between. Germline values: CDR1 MDHEN, CDR2 SYDVKM. CDR3 DNA: TGTGCCAGCAGTTTATTGTCCCTGACCGGGGAGCTGTTTTTT. Encoded protein: CASSLLSLTGELFF.

The chain joins TRBV6-5 to TRBJ1-5, with D possibly matching TRBD1 (6 bases). The CDR3 length is 15 residues. V was trimmed by 2 bases and J by 4 bases, leaving 12 bases between them. Germline V lookup: CDR1 MNHEY, CDR2 SVGAGI. In nucleotides, the CDR3 is TGTGCCAGCAGTTACGGCAGGGGAGCTAATCAGCCCCAGCATTTT. Residues: CASSYGRGANQPQHF.